This entry features one TCR beta chain sequence. The entry originates in a study of blood T cell repertoires in COVID-19. In the study overall: Samples taken during acute and convalescent COVID-19 were collected in the United States, Italy and Spain. T cells, B-cell-depleted T cells, or PBMCs supplied cDNA or gDNA.

Original handling: Cell counts per sample came from amplifying reference gene primers. Profiling relied on immunoSEQ multiplex PCR, and the TCRdb table lists in-frame clones only, not all of them. V and J calls and clone size follow that table, whereas D and trimming were derived from the DNA. The data show under 150,000 clones, about four fifths seen once. Sequences were obtained from peripheral blood. This clonotype was sampled from a man in his 60s with acute or convalescent COVID-19.

The CDR3 DNA follows: TGTGCCACCAGTGATGCTAGGGGGAGTCAGCCCCAGCATTTT. Its translation: CATSDARGSQPQHF. This chain uses TRBV24-1 with TRBJ1-5; D might be TRBD1 (6 bases). The CDR3 spans 14 residues. Germline values: CDR1 KGHDR, CDR2 SFDVKD. V was trimmed by 3 bases and J by 6 bases, leaving 11 bases between them.